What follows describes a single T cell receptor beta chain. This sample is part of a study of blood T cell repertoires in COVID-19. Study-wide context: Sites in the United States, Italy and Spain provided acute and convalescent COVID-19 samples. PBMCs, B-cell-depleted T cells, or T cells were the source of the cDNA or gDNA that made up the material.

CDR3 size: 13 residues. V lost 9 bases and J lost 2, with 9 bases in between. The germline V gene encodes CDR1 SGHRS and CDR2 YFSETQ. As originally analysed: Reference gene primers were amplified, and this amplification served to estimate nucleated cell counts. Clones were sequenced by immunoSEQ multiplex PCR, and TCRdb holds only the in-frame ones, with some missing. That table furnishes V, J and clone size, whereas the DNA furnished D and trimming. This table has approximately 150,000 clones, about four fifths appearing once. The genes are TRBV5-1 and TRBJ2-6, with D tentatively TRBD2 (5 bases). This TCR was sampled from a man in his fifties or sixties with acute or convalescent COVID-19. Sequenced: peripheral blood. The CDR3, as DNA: TGCGCCACCGGAGGACCTGGGGCCAACGTCCTGACTTTC. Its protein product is CATGGPGANVLTF.